This is a list of T cell receptor beta chains from one sample in a study of OX40 agonist ivuxolimab in advanced cancers. Assay: immunoSEQ multiplex PCR; the TCRdb copy retains only in-frame clones and omits some. The sample lists about 120,000 clones, around 91% occurring once. The specimen was CD4+ or CD8+ T cells sorted from blood, collected in a trial of the OX40 agonist ivuxolimab. The receptor set was obtained from an adult with an advanced solid tumor such as melanoma, head and neck, liver or kidney cancer. Both conserved end residues are part of each CDR3. D genes are given only for firm matches. Where a row states a size, it is once, few, many or the class of an expanded clone; other rows omit it.

D	size	length	J	V	DNA	CDR3
TRBD1	.	16	TRBJ2-6	TRBV13	TGTGCCAGCAGCTTGACAGGGAGCTCTGGGGCCAACGTCCTGACTTTC	CASSLTGSSGANVLTF
.	once	16	TRBJ2-1	TRBV5-1	TGCGCCAGCAGCTTGGTCGGGGCCCACAGGGACAATGAGCAGTTCTTC	CASSLVGAHRDNEQFF
TRBD1	.	15	TRBJ2-3	TRBV23-1	TGCGCCAGCATTAAGGACAGGGCGGACACAGATACGCAGTATTTT	CASIKDRADTDTQYF
.	.	14	TRBJ2-4	TRBV6-1	TGTGCCAGCCCCCCCGGGGCAGCTAGAAACATTCAGTACTTC	CASPPGAARNIQYF
.	once	16	TRBJ1-3	TRBV28	TGTGCCAGCAGTCTCAGTGACAGGCTCTCTGGAAACACCATATATTTT	CASSLSDRLSGNTIYF
.	few	13	TRBJ1-5	TRBV19	TGTGCCAGTAGTATGGGTGGCAATCAGCCCCAGCATTTT	CASSMGGNQPQHF
TRBD1	.	12	TRBJ1-1	TRBV29-1	TGCAGCGGACAGGGGGTATCAACTGAAGCTTTCTTT	CSGQGVSTEAFF
.	.	16	TRBJ2-2	TRBV10-1	TGCGCCAGCAGTGATCGGACAGTCTCGAACACCGGGGAGCTGTTTTTT	CASSDRTVSNTGELFF
TRBD2	.	15	TRBJ2-3	TRBV2	TGTGCCAGTACCCCGGGACTAGCGAACGCAGATACGCAGTATTTT	CASTPGLANADTQYF
.	.	14	TRBJ1-6	TRBV27	TGTGCCAGCAGTTCGGGACTGAATTTTTCACCCCTCCACTTT	CASSSGLNFSPLHF
.	.	12	TRBJ2-5	TRBV6-1	TGTGCCAGCAGTGAGGACCGGAGAGACCAGTACTTC	CASSEDRRDQYF
TRBD1	.	16	TRBJ2-2	TRBV28	TGTGCCAGCGGGCTGACAGGGTATCAGACCGCGGGGGAGCTGTTTTTT	CASGLTGYQTAGELFF